The rows below give T cell receptor beta chains drawn from one sample of a study of blood T cell repertoires in COVID-19. Assay: immunoSEQ multiplex PCR; the TCRdb copy retains only in-frame clones and omits some. Altogether 200,000 to 250,000 clones are present, about 91% being singletons, with the ten largest covering approximately 1.2%. Sequenced sample: peripheral blood. The receptors stem from a man between 25 and 39 years old with acute or convalescent COVID-19. The CDR3 runs from the conserved cysteine through the conserved F or W. Each record gives: CDR3 protein, clone size, V gene. Expanded clones are given a class, and other clones once, few, many or no size at all.

cdr3_aa: CSVVRAGGRYEQYF
clone_size: .
v_call: TRBV29-1

cdr3_aa: CASSLVGVSGANVLTF
clone_size: .
v_call: TRBV5-6

cdr3_aa: CASSGYRETNYGYTF
clone_size: .
v_call: TRBV9

cdr3_aa: CASSQIQADGYTF
clone_size: .
v_call: TRBV3-1/TRBV3-2

cdr3_aa: CASSQDSTQETQYF
clone_size: .
v_call: TRBV3-1/TRBV3-2

cdr3_aa: CASSYSRGARDTQYF
clone_size: .
v_call: TRBV6-5

cdr3_aa: CASSQTGTGAGELFF
clone_size: once
v_call: TRBV4-1

cdr3_aa: CASSQDPGGGTYEQYF
clone_size: .
v_call: TRBV3-1/TRBV3-2

cdr3_aa: CASTQQGKFGNQPQYF
clone_size: .
v_call: TRBV30

cdr3_aa: CATQLSGANVLTF
clone_size: .
v_call: TRBV6-5

cdr3_aa: CASSQDPPTSGRDWTDTQYF
clone_size: once
v_call: TRBV4-1

cdr3_aa: CASKSTSGTDTQYF
clone_size: .
v_call: TRBV5-1

cdr3_aa: CASRGQGTGNTIYF
clone_size: .
v_call: TRBV5-6

cdr3_aa: CASSLGGGGAKTQYF
clone_size: .
v_call: TRBV7-2

cdr3_aa: CASSARLAGGRETQYF
clone_size: .
v_call: TRBV4-2

cdr3_aa: CASSSTATNEKLFF
clone_size: .
v_call: TRBV6-5

cdr3_aa: CASSDYRDGELFF
clone_size: .
v_call: TRBV2

cdr3_aa: CASRDRGLTGELFF
clone_size: .
v_call: TRBV28